This TCR beta chain was captured by sequencing in a study of T cell therapy after organ transplantation. Study background: About 75% of the ten patients were clinical responders.

This CDR3 is 15 amino acids long. After removal of 6 bases from V and 4 bases from J, the junction contained 8 bases not matched to a gene. Per germline, CDR1 MNHEY and CDR2 SVGAGI. Study-wide results and caveats: Reconstitution after therapy seemingly combined transferred and product-undetected endogenous clonotypes. Nonresponder repertoires showed strong pretherapy expansions, barely changing post-therapy.

Details on this clone: The target antigen is unknown.

Specified time point: 20-29 weeks after completion of therapy. The method was immunoSEQ multiplex PCR; TCRdb's version includes in-frame clones alone and lacks a portion of them. The repertoire includes 15,000 or so clones, over 75% of them detected once, and around a third sits in the top ten. The sequenced sample was CD8+ T cells from blood, obtained after autologous CMV-specific T cell therapy. V usage is TRBV6-5 and J usage is TRBJ2-5; 10 positions match TRBD2. This receptor was identified in a human patient who had received a solid organ transplant and had CMV disease. The T cells may come from the graft donor. The CDR3 is CASREREGLGETQYF. The DNA of the CDR3 is TGTGCCAGCAGGGAGCGGGAGGGCCTAGGAGAGACCCAGTACTTC.